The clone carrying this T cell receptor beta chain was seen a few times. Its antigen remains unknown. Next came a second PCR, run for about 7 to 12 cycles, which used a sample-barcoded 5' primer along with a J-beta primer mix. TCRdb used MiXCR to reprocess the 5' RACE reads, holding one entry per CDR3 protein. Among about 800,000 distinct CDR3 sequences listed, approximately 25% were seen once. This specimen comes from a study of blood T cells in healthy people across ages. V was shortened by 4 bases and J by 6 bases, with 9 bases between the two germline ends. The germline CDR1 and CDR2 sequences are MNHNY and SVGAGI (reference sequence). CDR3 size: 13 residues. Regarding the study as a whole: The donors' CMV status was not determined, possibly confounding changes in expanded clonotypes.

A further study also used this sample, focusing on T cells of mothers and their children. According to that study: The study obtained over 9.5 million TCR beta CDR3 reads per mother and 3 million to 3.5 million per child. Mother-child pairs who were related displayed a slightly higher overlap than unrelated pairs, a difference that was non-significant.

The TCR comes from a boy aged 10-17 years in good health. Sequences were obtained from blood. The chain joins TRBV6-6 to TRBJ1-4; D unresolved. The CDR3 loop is CASSFRLDEKLFF. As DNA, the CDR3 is TGTGCCAGCAGTTTCCGCCTGGATGAAAAACTGTTTTTT.